One and the same sample provided the 30 T cell receptor beta chains below, sequenced in a study of T cell responses to AZD1222 COVID-19 vaccine. Using immunoSEQ multiplex PCR, the repertoire was profiled, and TCRdb retains in-frame clones only, with some absent. The sample consists of tens of thousands of clones, nearly 90% of them appearing once. Source: peripheral blood, taken 28 days after the second AZD1222 dose. The receptors shown here come from an adult who received the AZD1222 COVID-19 vaccine.

This clone was seen more than once but under ten times. V and J are TRBV5-1 and TRBJ2-2; D call uncertain. Germline V gene data show CDR1 as SGHRS and CDR2 as YFSETQ. Trimming took off 4 bases at V and 2 bases at J, with 15 bases between the two ends. The CDR3 runs to 16 residues. In DNA form, the CDR3 reads TGCGCCAGCAGCATGATTCCCCAACTAAACACCGGGGAGCTGTTTTTT. Its translation: CASSMIPQLNTGELFF.

The gene calls are TRBV10-1 and TRBJ2-7, with unresolved D. V was pared by 6 bases and J by 0 bases, with 6 bases between. The CDR3 has 12 residues. Germline CDR1 WNHNN, CDR2 SYGVQD (reference sequence). Here the CDR3 DNA reads TGCGCCAGCAGCTACAGCTCCTACGAGCAGTACTTC. Encoded protein: CASSYSSYEQYF.

The chain joins TRBV2 to TRBJ1-5; D may be TRBD1 (5 bases). V was clipped by 2 bases and J by 6 bases, with 14 bases between them. Per the germline V gene, CDR1 is SNHLY and CDR2 is FYNNEI. CDR3 length: 15 residues. CDR3 DNA: TGTGCCAGCAGTGAACCGTGGGGGGGTGGTCAGCCCCAGCATTTT. Translation: CASSEPWGGGQPQHF.

The chain recombines TRBV28 with TRBJ1-6; D might be TRBD1 (5 bases). The germline V gene encodes CDR1 MDHEN and CDR2 SYDVKM. This CDR3 is built from 15 residues. Trimming removed 2 bases at V and 10 bases at J, with 15 bases between. The CDR3 sequence: CASSLGQGYRSPLHF. DNA for the CDR3: TGTGCCAGCAGTTTAGGGCAGGGTTATCGATCACCCCTCCACTTT.

This chain joins TRBV11-2 and TRBJ1-3; no clear D gene. The CDR3 is 11 residues long. The V gene's germline CDR1 is SGHAT and CDR2 FQNNGV. Trimming cost V 8 bases and J 7 bases, with 9 bases left between them. DNA for the CDR3: TGTGCCAGCTCCTCTACGAACACCATATATTTT. Protein: CASSSTNTIYF.

The chain joins TRBV18 to TRBJ1-2; no clear D gene. Trimming took off 0 bases at V and 4 bases at J, with 12 bases between the two ends. Germline V gene data show CDR1 as KGHSH and CDR2 as LQKENI. The CDR3 covers 15 residues. CDR3 region: CASSPPIGSLYGYTF. The CDR3 nucleotides are TGTGCCAGCTCACCACCAATTGGGAGCCTCTATGGCTACACCTTC.

The chain joins TRBV6-5 to TRBJ1-1, with TRBD1 matching over 7 bases. The V and J ends lost 2 bases and 4 bases, in that order; junction bases with no gene match: 4. The CDR3 runs to 14 residues. Germline V lookup: CDR1 MNHEY, CDR2 SVGAGI. In DNA form, the CDR3 reads TGTGCCAGCAGTTACGGAGCAGGGGGCACTGAAGCTTTCTTT. This sequence encodes CASSYGAGGTEAFF.

The rearrangement uses TRBV28 and TRBJ2-1, with D tentatively TRBD2 (6 bases). V was pared by 5 bases and J by 4 bases, with 12 bases between. CDR3 length: 14 amino acids. CDR1 and CDR2 (germline): MDHEN, SYDVKM. This chain's CDR3 is CASSPAGGYNEQFF. The CDR3 DNA sequence: TGTGCCAGCAGTCCAGCCGGGGGATACAATGAGCAGTTCTTC.

This clone was recorded a few times. This sequence joins TRBV7-3 and TRBJ2-5; TRBD1 aligns across 7 bases. This CDR3 is built from 16 residues. Unmatched junction bases numbered 6, after V lost 1 base and J lost 1 base. Germline V lookup: CDR1 SGHTA, CDR2 FQGTGA. As DNA, the CDR3 is TGTGCCAGCAGCTTAAAACGGGCAGGGGGCCAAGAGACCCAGTACTTC. Translation: CASSLKRAGGQETQYF. The whole variable domain, filled in from reference TRBV7-3 and TRBJ2-5, reads GAGVSQTPSNKVTEKGKYVELRCDPISGHTALYWYRQSLGQGPEFLIYFQGTGAADDSGLPNDRFFAVRPEGSVSTLKIQRTERGDSAVYLCASSLKRAGGQETQYFGPGTRLLVL.

This sequence joins TRBV6-1 and TRBJ2-7; 13 nucleotides agree with TRBD2. Per the germline V gene, CDR1 is MNHNS and CDR2 is SASEGT. There are 18 residues in the CDR3. The V and J ends lost 2 bases and 0 bases, in that order; junction bases with no gene match: 7. CDR3 region: CASSENQRTSGSSYEQYF. In DNA form, the CDR3 reads TGTGCCAGCAGTGAAAATCAGCGGACTAGCGGGAGCTCCTACGAGCAGTACTTC.

The gene calls are TRBV7-2 and TRBJ1-5, with a possible D match to TRBD1 (6 bases). V gave up 0 bases and J gave up 11 bases, with 14 bases separating them. Germline-derived CDR1 and CDR2 are SGHTA and FQGNSA. The CDR3 has 14 amino acids. CDR3 nucleotide sequence: TGTGCCAGCAGCTTAGCCGGGACCCAGGGGACCCAGCATTTT. This translates into CASSLAGTQGTQHF.

This chain connects TRBV29-1 to TRBJ2-7; D is tentatively TRBD1 or TRBD2 (5 bases each). The CDR3 totals 14 residues. Between the trimmed V and J ends, which lost 4 bases and 6 bases, there was a span of 19 bases. Germline V lookup: CDR1 SQVTM, CDR2 ANQGSEA. CDR3 loop: CSVGVAGTATEQYF. Here the CDR3 DNA reads TGCAGCGTTGGGGTAGCAGGGACCGCTACCGAGCAGTACTTC.

This chain joins TRBV11-3 and TRBJ2-7, with no clear D. Trimming removed 2 bases from V and 3 bases from J, with 14 bases in between. The CDR3 is 15 amino acids. CDR1 and CDR2 from the germline V gene are SGHNT and YENEEA. DNA of the CDR3: TGTGCCAGCAGCTTATACGGGCAGAGCCACTACGAGCAGTACTTC. It specifies CASSLYGQSHYEQYF.

The chain uses TRBV9 and TRBJ2-7, with TRBD2 as a possible D gene (5 bases). V shed 0 bases and J shed 0 bases, with 10 bases lying between them. Germline CDR1 and CDR2: SGDLS and YYNGEE. The CDR3 sequence is 15 residues long. CDR3 region: CASSVAAAGSYEQYF. In DNA, the CDR3 is TGTGCCAGCAGCGTAGCGGCGGCGGGCTCCTACGAGCAGTACTTC.

V usage is TRBV10-3 and J usage is TRBJ2-1, with 15 nucleotides matching TRBD2. The CDR3 contains 17 residues. Germline V lookup: CDR1 ENHRY, CDR2 SYGVKD. V lost 2 bases and J lost 7; bases outside the gene matches: 6. The CDR3 region has the DNA TGTGCCATCAGTGAGCCCACCGGGACTAGCGGGGGGAATGAGCAGTTCTTC. This codes for CAISEPTGTSGGNEQFF.

The rearrangement joins TRBV9 to TRBJ1-2, with TRBD1 matching 7 bases. Germline V gene sequence: CDR1 SGDLS, CDR2 YYNGEE. The CDR3 loop spans 16 amino acids. V shed 0 bases, J shed 4 bases, and the junction held 9 bases outside the gene matches. The CDR3 DNA is TGTGCCAGCAGCGTAGGGGCAGGGGGGAGAAGCTATGGCTACACCTTC. Its protein is CASSVGAGGRSYGYTF.

The chain recombines TRBV5-6 with TRBJ2-2, with 11 bases lining up with TRBD1. Germline CDR1 is SGHDT and CDR2 is YYEEEE. The CDR3 is 16 residues long. V shed 2 bases, J shed 3 bases, and the junction held 3 bases outside the gene matches. The CDR3 nucleotides are TGTGCCAGCAGCTTCGGGACAGGGGGTCACACCGGGGAGCTGTTTTTT. It is translated as CASSFGTGGHTGELFF.

The chain combines TRBV25-1 with TRBJ1-5; D perhaps matches TRBD1 (6 bases). The CDR3 is 14 amino acids. Germline CDR1 and CDR2: MGHDK and SYGVNS. V lost 4 bases, J lost 4 bases, and 11 bases lay in between. CDR3 in amino acids: CASSGGGRNQPQHF. In nucleotides, the CDR3 is TGTGCCAGCAGTGGTGGGGGGCGAAATCAGCCCCAGCATTTT.

CDR3 sequence reads: CASSTQTEQFF. The CDR3, as DNA: TGTGCCAGCAGTACTCAAACGGAGCAGTTCTTC. The chain links TRBV28 to TRBJ2-1; unclear D gene. The CDR3 is 11 amino acids. Germline V gene lookup returns CDR1 MDHEN and CDR2 SYDVKM. V was shortened by 5 bases and J by 10 bases, with 9 bases between the two germline ends.

The V and J genes are TRBV12-3 or TRBV12-4 and TRBJ2-1; 8 positions agree with TRBD1. J gave up 7 bases and V 3 bases, and 2 bases lay outside the gene matches. The CDR3 is 13 amino acids. This CDR3 is CASSFNRGNEQFF. The CDR3 nucleotides read TGTGCCAGCAGTTTTAACAGGGGGAATGAGCAGTTCTTC.

The V call is TRBV19, the J call TRBJ1-5; possible D gene TRBD1, 5 bases. CDR3 length equals 13 residues. Deletions cut 8 bases from V and 4 bases from J, with 12 bases between. Germline CDR1 reads LNHDA; CDR2 reads SQIVND (reference sequence). This chain's CDR3 is CASAFRENQPQHF. In DNA form, the CDR3 reads TGTGCCAGTGCCTTCAGGGAAAATCAGCCCCAGCATTTT.

The chain is built from TRBV6-5 and TRBJ2-5; D uncertain. The germline V and J ends were trimmed by 6 bases and 3 bases, with 5 bases remaining between them. Germline V gene lookup returns CDR1 MNHEY and CDR2 SVGAGI. This CDR3 has 11 residues. CDR3 region: CASRTKETQYF. As DNA, the CDR3 is TGTGCCAGCAGGACCAAAGAGACCCAGTACTTC.

The V gene is TRBV3-1 (or the pseudogene TRBV3-2), the J gene TRBJ1-2; a possible D gene is TRBD1 (6 bases). The V end lost 7 bases, the J end lost 6 bases, and 18 bases lay between the germline ends. The CDR3 sequence is 14 residues long. The germline CDR1 and CDR2 sequences are LGHDT and YNNKEL (reference sequence). CDR3 in amino acids: CASNPKTGGHGYTF. The DNA for the CDR3 is TGTGCCAGCAACCCGAAGACGGGGGGCCATGGCTACACCTTC.

This chain connects TRBV19 to TRBJ1-1; D possibly corresponds to TRBD1 (5 bases). Germline CDR1 and CDR2: LNHDA and SQIVND (reference sequence). The CDR3 runs 15 residues. V was cut by 5 bases and J by 4 bases, with 17 bases left in between. The CDR3 here is CASSALVRGGTEAFF. The CDR3 nucleotides are TGTGCCAGTAGTGCCTTAGTTCGTGGGGGCACTGAAGCTTTCTTT.

This chain links TRBV11-1 with TRBJ1-1, with 9 nucleotides matching TRBD1. The CDR3 has 11 amino acids. V shed 7 bases and J 12 bases; nucleotides not matched to a gene: 6. In germline, CDR1 is SGHAT, CDR2 FQDESV (reference sequence). The CDR3 loop is CASTDRGRTFF. The CDR3 nucleotides read TGTGCCAGCACTGACAGGGGGAGGACTTTCTTT.

The gene calls are TRBV7-2 and TRBJ1-6, with D maybe TRBD1 (6 bases). The CDR3 runs 16 residues. CDR1 and CDR2 (germline): SGHTA, FQGNSA. V was pared by 5 bases and J by 8 bases, with 19 bases between. The CDR3 here is CASSIPQGRPDSPLHF. In DNA, the CDR3 is TGTGCCAGCAGCATTCCACAGGGCAGACCTGATTCACCCCTCCACTTT. The whole variable domain, remainder taken from reference TRBV7-2 and TRBJ1-6, is GAGVSQSPSNKVTEKGKDVELRCDPISGHTALYWYRQSLGQGLEFLIYFQGNSAPDKSGLPSDRFSAERTGGSVSTLTIQRTQQEDSAVYLCASSIPQGRPDSPLHFGNGTRLTVT.

The table lists this clone with a few counts. The V gene is TRBV9, the J gene TRBJ2-1; 14 nucleotides line up with TRBD2. Germline-derived CDR1 and CDR2 are SGDLS and YYNGEE. This CDR3 contains 16 residues. The junction had 5 bases not matched to a gene; V was cut back by 3 bases and J by 6 bases. The CDR3 loop is CASSGPGLAGVNEQFF. DNA of the CDR3: TGTGCCAGCAGCGGACCGGGACTAGCGGGAGTCAATGAGCAGTTCTTC.

The rearrangement uses TRBV28 and TRBJ1-4; no clear D. The CDR3 consists of 14 residues. Looked up from germline, CDR1 is MDHEN and CDR2 is SYDVKM. V gave up 3 bases and J gave up 0 bases, with 5 bases separating them. Here the CDR3 reads CASSLFSTNEKLFF. CDR3 bases: TGTGCCAGCAGTTTGTTCTCAACTAATGAAAAACTGTTTTTT. The variable domain in full, completed from reference TRBV28 and TRBJ1-4, reads DVKVTQSSRYLVKRTGEKVFLECVQDMDHENMFWYRQDPGLGLRLIYFSYDVKMKEKGDIPEGYSVSREKKERFSLILESASTNQTSMYLCASSLFSTNEKLFFGSGTQLSVL.

The genes are TRBV9 and TRBJ1-2; weak D call: TRBD1 (5 bases). V shed 4 bases and J shed 7 bases, with 20 bases lying between them. CDR1 and CDR2 (germline): SGDLS, YYNGEE. The CDR3 contains 15 residues. The DNA for the CDR3 is TGTGCCAGCAGCCCACAAACCGGGACCGCAGCTGGCTACACCTTC. Translating gives CASSPQTGTAAGYTF.

This chain links TRBV10-3 with TRBJ2-1, with D perhaps matching TRBD2 (6 bases). The germline gives CDR1 ENHRY, CDR2 SYGVKD. The CDR3 is made up of 13 amino acids. Trimming pared 0 bases from V and 7 bases from J, leaving 7 bases between. This chain's CDR3 is CAISESGGNEQFF. CDR3 DNA sequence: TGTGCCATCAGTGAGTCCGGAGGGAATGAGCAGTTCTTC.